These T cell receptor beta chains were read from a single sample in a study of T cell repertoires in cytomegalovirus infection. For these TCRs, the target antigens are not known. TCRdb used MiXCR to reprocess the reads, holding one entry per CDR3 protein. Of a few hundred thousand distinct CDR3 sequences listed, 40% to 50% are singletons. Material: cultured PBMCs, obtained from culture after CMV antigen stimulation. Receptors originate from a human donor in good health (CMV status not recorded). Some clones in this sample may be carry-over from other donors' samples. The CDR3 runs from the conserved cysteine through the conserved F or W. The order of the fields is clone size, V gene, D gene, J gene, CDR3 DNA, CDR3 protein. D genes are given only for firm matches. The listing skips clone size in some rows; elsewhere it reads once, few, many or a size class.

abundance: -
v_gene: TRBV15
d_gene: -
j_gene: TRBJ2-1
CDR3nt: TGTGCCACCAATGGACAGCGCCCCGTTGAGCAGTTCTTC
CDR3aa: CATNGQRPVEQFF

abundance: -
v_gene: TRBV5-8
d_gene: -
j_gene: TRBJ1-2
CDR3nt: TGTGCCAGCAGCTTGCGTACCGACAGAAGTAACTATGGCTACACCTTC
CDR3aa: CASSLRTDRSNYGYTF

abundance: few
v_gene: TRBV6-5
d_gene: -
j_gene: TRBJ1-1
CDR3nt: TGTGCCAGCAGTTCGCCGGGACAAATGAGAATGAACACTGAAGCTTTCTTT
CDR3aa: CASSSPGQMRMNTEAFF

abundance: few
v_gene: TRBV7-2
d_gene: -
j_gene: TRBJ2-3
CDR3nt: TGTGCCTTTAAGACGACGCAGTATTTT
CDR3aa: CAFKTTQYF

abundance: few
v_gene: TRBV7-2
d_gene: -
j_gene: TRBJ2-2
CDR3nt: TGTGCCAGCAGCCCGAGACAGCTCGGGGCCGGGGAGCTGTTTTTT
CDR3aa: CASSPRQLGAGELFF

abundance: -
v_gene: TRBV7-9
d_gene: -
j_gene: TRBJ1-5
CDR3nt: TGTGCCAGCAGCTTCGAGGATAGCAATCAGCCCCAGCATTTT
CDR3aa: CASSFEDSNQPQHF

abundance: -
v_gene: TRBV6-2/TRBV6-3
d_gene: TRBD2
j_gene: TRBJ2-6
CDR3nt: TGTGCCAGCAGTACTAGCGGGAGTTCTGGGGCCAACGTCCTGACTTTC
CDR3aa: CASSTSGSSGANVLTF

abundance: -
v_gene: TRBV4-1
d_gene: -
j_gene: TRBJ2-4
CDR3nt: TGCGCCAGCAGCCAAGAGGTCGGGGCGGAGGGAGAGGACATTCAGTACTTC
CDR3aa: CASSQEVGAEGEDIQYF

abundance: -
v_gene: TRBV15
d_gene: -
j_gene: TRBJ2-6
CDR3nt: TGTGCCACCAGCAGAGCCTCTTATGTCTCTGGGGCCAACGTCCTGACTTTC
CDR3aa: CATSRASYVSGANVLTF

abundance: few
v_gene: TRBV7-6
d_gene: TRBD2
j_gene: TRBJ2-1
CDR3nt: TGTGCCAGCAGCTTACGGCGCGGGGGGGCTTACAATGAGCAGTTCTTC
CDR3aa: CASSLRRGGAYNEQFF

abundance: few
v_gene: TRBV7-2
d_gene: -
j_gene: TRBJ2-7
CDR3nt: TGTGCCAGCAGCTTATGGGTAGCCTACGAGCAGTACTTC
CDR3aa: CASSLWVAYEQYF

abundance: few
v_gene: TRBV11-3
d_gene: TRBD1
j_gene: TRBJ2-2
CDR3nt: TGTGCCAGCAGCTTCGACAGGGGAACCGGGGAGCTGTTTTTT
CDR3aa: CASSFDRGTGELFF

abundance: few
v_gene: TRBV2
d_gene: -
j_gene: TRBJ1-4
CDR3nt: TGTGCCAGCAGTGAAGCGGTCACCGGCCCCCGGGGTGAAAAACTGTTTTTT
CDR3aa: CASSEAVTGPRGEKLFF

abundance: -
v_gene: TRBV10-3
d_gene: TRBD1
j_gene: TRBJ2-1
CDR3nt: TGTGCCATCAAGGGGGCAGCCCAGTCCGAGGATGAGCAGTTCTTC
CDR3aa: CAIKGAAQSEDEQFF

abundance: many
v_gene: TRBV7-9
d_gene: -
j_gene: TRBJ2-5
CDR3nt: TGTGCCAGCAGCCGAGAGACCCAGTACTTC
CDR3aa: CASSRETQYF

abundance: -
v_gene: TRBV28
d_gene: TRBD1
j_gene: TRBJ1-4
CDR3nt: TGTGCCAGCAGTCAACAGACAGGGGGACGCGAAAAACTGTTTTTT
CDR3aa: CASSQQTGGREKLFF

abundance: -
v_gene: TRBV6-8
d_gene: TRBD1
j_gene: TRBJ1-2
CDR3nt: TGTGCCAGCAGTCGACAGGGGCCGCGCGGCTACACCTTC
CDR3aa: CASSRQGPRGYTF